Shown below are 16 T cell receptor beta chains from a single sample sequenced in a study of Tregs in tolerant kidney transplant recipients. Sequencing used immunoSEQ multiplex PCR; TCRdb keeps in-frame clones, though not all of them. The sample has roughly 250,000 clones; about 80% are singletons. The source material was CD4+ T cells from blood. The receptors come from a human donor in good health.

This clone appeared a single time. This chain uses TRBV7-6 with TRBJ1-6; the match to TRBD1 covers 11 bases. The germline V gene encodes CDR1 SGHVS and CDR2 FNYEAQ. Unmatched junction bases numbered 6, after V lost 5 bases and J lost 6 bases. This CDR3 has 16 amino acids. DNA for the CDR3: TGTGCCAGCAGCCAGGACAGGGGGCGAGGTAATTCACCCCTCCACTTT. Protein: CASSQDRGRGNSPLHF.

As regards this clone: The junction and the germline gene differ at one end; a read error may be behind it. J is TRBJ2-5 and V is TRBV2; D call uncertain. CDR3 length equals 13 residues. The germline V gene encodes CDR1 SNHLY and CDR2 FYNNEI. CDR3 bases: TGTGCCATCAGTGGTGGCAGACAAGAGACCCAGTACTTC. Amino acid sequence: CAISGGRQETQYF.

V and J are TRBV11-3 and TRBJ2-7, with TRBD1 matching over 10 bases. The germline V gene encodes CDR1 SGHNT and CDR2 YENEEA. J gave up 5 bases and V 5 bases, and 6 bases lay outside the gene matches. The CDR3 loop spans 14 amino acids. The CDR3 loop is CASSPGQGVDEQYF. The CDR3 region has the DNA TGTGCCAGCAGCCCCGGACAGGGGGTCGACGAGCAGTACTTC. The variable domain in full, with the rest retrieved from reference TRBV11-3 and TRBJ2-7, is EAGVVQSPRYKIIEKKQPVAFWCNPISGHNTLYWYLQNLGQGPELLIRYENEEAVDDSQLPKDRFSAERLKGVDSTLKIQPAELGDSAVYLCASSPGQGVDEQYFGPGTRLTVT.

CDR3 loop: CASSVATGTEETQYF. CDR3 bases: TGTGCCAGCAGCGTAGCTACCGGGACCGAAGAGACCCAGTACTTC. The chain uses TRBV9 and TRBJ2-5, with D perhaps given as TRBD1 or TRBD2 (5 bases each). Trimming stripped 0 bases from V and 3 bases from J, with 12 bases between. The V gene's germline CDR1 is SGDLS and CDR2 YYNGEE. CDR3 length equals 15 residues.

J is TRBJ2-7 and V is TRBV5-1; tentative D call: TRBD1 (6 bases). Per the germline V gene, CDR1 is SGHRS and CDR2 is YFSETQ. V gave up 3 bases and J gave up 6 bases, with 10 bases separating them. This CDR3 is 12 amino acids long. The CDR3 DNA sequence: TGCGCCAGCAGCTCACAGGGCGGCGAGCAGTACTTC. Amino acids: CASSSQGGEQYF. Full variable domain (remainder filled in from reference TRBV5-1 and TRBJ2-7): KAGVTQTPRYLIKTRGQQVTLSCSPISGHRSVSWYQQTPGQGLQFLFEYFSETQRNKGNFPGRFSGRQFSNSRSEMNVSTLELGDSALYLCASSSQGGEQYFGPGTRLTVT.

The genes are TRBV5-1 and TRBJ2-7, with D perhaps TRBD2 (5 bases). Germline loops: CDR1 SGHRS, CDR2 YFSETQ. The CDR3 is 15 residues long. Trimming took off 1 base at V and 5 bases at J, with 16 bases between the two ends. CDR3 in DNA: TGCGCCAGCAGCTTGAACCTAGCCACCACAAACGAGCAGTACTTC. Translation gives CASSLNLATTNEQYF.

This rearrangement joins TRBV11-3 to TRBJ2-1, with TRBD2 as a possible D gene (6 bases). The V end was cut by 5 bases, the J end by 1 base, with 15 bases between. Germline assignment: CDR1 SGHNT and CDR2 YENEEA. This CDR3 is 16 amino acids long. The CDR3 protein is CASSLQGGQSYNEQFF. CDR3 sequence (DNA): TGTGCCAGCAGCCTACAAGGAGGGCAGTCCTACAATGAGCAGTTCTTC.

This clone has just a few counts. The chain employs TRBV29-1 and TRBJ2-4, with D tentatively TRBD2 (6 bases). Trimming stripped 1 base from V and 4 bases from J, with 11 bases between. CDR3 size: 14 residues. CDR1 and CDR2 from the germline V gene are SQVTM and ANQGSEA. The CDR3 loop is CSVEASGLKNIQYF. In nucleotides, the CDR3 is TGCAGCGTTGAAGCGAGTGGACTAAAAAACATTCAGTACTTC.

V and J are TRBV7-9 and TRBJ1-2, with TRBD1 identical over 8 bases. This CDR3 comprises 16 residues. CDR1 SEHNR and CDR2 FQNEAQ come from the germline V gene (reference sequence). V gave up 2 bases and J gave up 4 bases; unmatched junction bases: 9. The CDR3 sequence is CASSLPGTGGIYGYTF. The DNA for the CDR3 is TGTGCCAGCAGCTTACCCGGGACAGGAGGCATCTATGGCTACACCTTC.

The chain carries TRBV4-2 and TRBJ1-3; D unclear. Trimming cost V 0 bases and J 2 bases, with 8 bases left between them. CDR3 length: 15 residues. Germline loops: CDR1 LGHNA, CDR2 YNFKEQ. The CDR3 protein is CASSQETEAGNTIYF. DNA for the CDR3: TGTGCCAGCAGCCAAGAGACTGAAGCTGGAAACACCATATATTTT.

This clone was picked up a small number of times. The CDR3 spells CASSLGLGTGGEKLFF. The CDR3 nucleotides are TGTGCCAGCAGCTTAGGGCTGGGGACAGGAGGTGAAAAACTGTTTTTT. This rearrangement joins TRBV7-6 to TRBJ1-4, with 8 bases matching TRBD1. This CDR3 contains 16 residues. CDR1 and CDR2 from the germline V gene are SGHVS and FNYEAQ. J gave up 7 bases and V 1 base, and 8 bases lay outside the gene matches.

The V call is TRBV5-4, the J call TRBJ1-1; TRBD1 matches 7 bases. Per germline, CDR1 SGHNT and CDR2 YYREEE (reference sequence). V gave up 4 bases and J gave up 4 bases; unmatched junction bases: 10. The length of the CDR3 is 15 residues. The CDR3 region is CASSQTWTGVTEAFF. CDR3 bases: TGTGCCAGCAGCCAGACTTGGACAGGAGTCACTGAAGCTTTCTTT. The full variable domain, completed using reference TRBV5-4 and TRBJ1-1, is ETGVTQSPTHLIKTRGQQVTLRCSSQSGHNTVSWYQQALGQGPQFIFQYYREEENGRGNFPPRFSGLQFPNYSSELNVNALELDDSALYLCASSQTWTGVTEAFFGQGTRLTVV.

V usage is TRBV5-5 and J usage is TRBJ2-7, with D perhaps given as TRBD1 or TRBD2 (5 bases each). Germline CDR1 and CDR2: SGHKS and YYEKEE (reference sequence). CDR3 size: 15 residues. Trimming pared 5 bases from V and 2 bases from J, leaving 17 bases between. The CDR3 loop reads CASRPGLGTTYEQYF. For the CDR3, the DNA is TGTGCCAGCAGGCCTGGGTTAGGGACCACCTACGAGCAGTACTTC.

The chain carries TRBV7-9 and TRBJ2-2; D is uncertain. CDR3 size: 15 residues. Germline lookup yields CDR1 SEHNR and CDR2 FQNEAQ (reference sequence). V lost 0 bases and J lost 4, with 9 bases in between. The CDR3 DNA reads as TGTGCCAGCAGCTTAGCGGGGATGAGCACCGGGGAGCTGTTTTTT. Translated: CASSLAGMSTGELFF.

This clone was found once. The rearrangement links TRBV19 to TRBJ1-4; D unclear. The CDR3 contains 15 residues. CDR1 and CDR2 (germline): LNHDA, SQIVND (reference sequence). V was pared by 5 bases and J by 0 bases, with 10 bases between. The CDR3 here is CASSPLSATNEKLFF. The DNA of the CDR3 is TGTGCCAGTAGTCCCTTGAGTGCAACTAATGAAAAACTGTTTTTT.

This chain links TRBV2 with TRBJ1-2; no definite D call. The CDR3 consists of 13 residues. V was pared by 8 bases and J by 3 bases, with 13 bases between. Germline CDR1 reads SNHLY; CDR2 reads FYNNEI. CDR3 bases: TGTGCCAGCCGGGAGAGGCATGACTATGGCTACACCTTC. Protein product: CASRERHDYGYTF. Full variable domain (missing parts from reference TRBV2 and TRBJ1-2): EPEVTQTPSHQVTQMGQEVILRCVPISNHLYFYWYRQILGQKVEFLVSFYNNEISEKSEIFDDQFSVERPDGSNFTLKIRSTKLEDSAMYFCASRERHDYGYTFGSGTRLTVV.